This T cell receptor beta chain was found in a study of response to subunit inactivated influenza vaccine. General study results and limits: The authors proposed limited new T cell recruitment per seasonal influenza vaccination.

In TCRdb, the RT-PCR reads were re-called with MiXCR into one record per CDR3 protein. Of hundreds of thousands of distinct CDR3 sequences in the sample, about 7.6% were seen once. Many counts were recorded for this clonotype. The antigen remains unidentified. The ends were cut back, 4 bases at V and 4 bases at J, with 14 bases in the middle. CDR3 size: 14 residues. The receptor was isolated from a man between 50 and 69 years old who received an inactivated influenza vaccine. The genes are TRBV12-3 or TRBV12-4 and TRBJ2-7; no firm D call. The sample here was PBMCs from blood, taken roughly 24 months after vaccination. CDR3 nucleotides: TGTGCCAGCAGTTCCTCGAATTGGGTTTACGAGCAGTACTTC. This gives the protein CASSSSNWVYEQYF.